This T cell receptor (beta chain) was recorded in a study of shared clonotypes between healthy human individuals. Trimming pared 5 bases from V and 2 bases from J, leaving 7 bases between. CDR1 is SGHVS and CDR2 is FNYEAQ in the germline V gene. The CDR3 consists of 14 residues. Some clones are missing from TCRdb's copy, which holds only in-frame ones; the method was immunoSEQ multiplex PCR. The sample consists of roughly 1.4 million clones, around 98.5% of them appearing once. The sample was naive CD4+ T cells sorted from blood. Sample subset: CD45RA+ positively selected. This receptor was obtained from a man younger than 40 in good health. The chain joins TRBV7-6 to TRBJ2-6; D remains unclear. The CDR3 spells CASSVSAGANVLTF. CDR3 DNA: TGTGCCAGCAGCGTATCCGCTGGGGCCAACGTCCTGACTTTC.